This T cell receptor beta chain was captured by sequencing in a study of OX40 agonist ivuxolimab in advanced cancers. Across the whole study: The patients got ivuxolimab, which is an agonistic anti-OX40 (CD134) antibody. Dose-escalation cases comprised hepatocellular carcinoma, melanoma, renal cell or head and neck cancer.

The method was immunoSEQ multiplex PCR; TCRdb's version includes in-frame clones alone and lacks a portion of them. The sample contains about 69,000 clones, around 90% of which appear only once. Germline V lookup: CDR1 SGHTA, CDR2 FQGNSA. The CDR3 consists of 16 residues. With 5 bases clipped from V and 2 bases from J, the junction kept 5 bases outside the gene matches. Regarding the study as a whole: The average count of expanded clones was higher among CD8+ T cells than among CD4+.

A remark on this clone: Its target is unknown.

The chain joins TRBV7-2 to TRBJ2-5; TRBD2 matches at 13 bases. The receptor was derived from an adult with an advanced solid tumor such as melanoma, head and neck, liver or kidney cancer. Sequencing used CD4+ or CD8+ T cells sorted from blood, obtained in a trial of the OX40 agonist ivuxolimab. CDR3 loop: CASSPPGLAGQETQYF. The CDR3 DNA sequence: TGTGCCAGCAGCCCCCCGGGACTAGCGGGACAAGAGACCCAGTACTTC.